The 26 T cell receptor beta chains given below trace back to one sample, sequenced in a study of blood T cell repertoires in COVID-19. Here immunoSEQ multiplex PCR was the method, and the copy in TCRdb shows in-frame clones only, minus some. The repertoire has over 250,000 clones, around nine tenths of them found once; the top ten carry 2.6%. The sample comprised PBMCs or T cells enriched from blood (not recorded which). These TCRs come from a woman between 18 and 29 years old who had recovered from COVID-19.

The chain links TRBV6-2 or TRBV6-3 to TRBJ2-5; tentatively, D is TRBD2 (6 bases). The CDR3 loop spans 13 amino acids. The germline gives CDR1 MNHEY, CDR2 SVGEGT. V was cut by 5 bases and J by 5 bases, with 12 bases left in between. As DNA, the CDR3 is TGTGCCAGCAGTGGGGGACTTTTGGAGACCCAGTACTTC. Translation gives CASSGGLLETQYF.

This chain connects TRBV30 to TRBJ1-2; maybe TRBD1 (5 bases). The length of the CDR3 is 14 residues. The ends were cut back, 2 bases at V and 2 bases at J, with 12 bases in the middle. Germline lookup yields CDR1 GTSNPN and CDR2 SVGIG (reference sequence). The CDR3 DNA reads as TGTGCCTGGAGTCGGAACGGGGGGAACTATGGCTACACCTTC. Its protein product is CAWSRNGGNYGYTF.

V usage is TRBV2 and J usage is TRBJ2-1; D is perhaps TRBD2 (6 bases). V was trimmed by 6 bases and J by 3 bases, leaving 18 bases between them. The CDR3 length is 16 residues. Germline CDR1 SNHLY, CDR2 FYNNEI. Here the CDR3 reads CASRRDGTYHYNEQFF. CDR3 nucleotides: TGTGCCAGCAGGCGGGACGGGACTTATCACTACAATGAGCAGTTCTTC.

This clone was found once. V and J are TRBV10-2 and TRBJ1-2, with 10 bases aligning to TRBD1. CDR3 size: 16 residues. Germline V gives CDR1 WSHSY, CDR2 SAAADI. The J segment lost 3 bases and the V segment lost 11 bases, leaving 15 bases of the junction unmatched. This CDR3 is CAGVPGQGNPHYGYTF. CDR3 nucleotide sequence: TGCGCCGGTGTCCCGGGACAGGGGAACCCGCACTATGGCTACACCTTC.

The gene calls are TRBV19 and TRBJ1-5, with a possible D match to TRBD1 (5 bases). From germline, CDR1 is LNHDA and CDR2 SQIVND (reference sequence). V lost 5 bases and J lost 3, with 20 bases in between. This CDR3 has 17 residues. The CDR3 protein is CASSPYRVGGVNQPQHF. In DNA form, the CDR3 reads TGTGCCAGTAGTCCCTATAGGGTGGGAGGGGTCAATCAGCCCCAGCATTTT.

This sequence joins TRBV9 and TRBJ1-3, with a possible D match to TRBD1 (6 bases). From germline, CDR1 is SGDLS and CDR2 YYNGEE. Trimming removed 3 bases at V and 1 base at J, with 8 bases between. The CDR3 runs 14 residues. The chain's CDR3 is CASSAGTSGNTIYF. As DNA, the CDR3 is TGTGCCAGCAGCGCCGGGACATCTGGAAACACCATATATTTT.

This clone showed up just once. The chain's CDR3 is CASSLRAGVLEETQYF. The CDR3 DNA sequence: TGTGCCAGCAGTTTGCGGGCAGGGGTACTGGAAGAGACCCAGTACTTC. The chain employs TRBV28 and TRBJ2-5; a possible D gene is TRBD1 (6 bases). Trimming took off 3 bases at V and 3 bases at J, with 17 bases between the two ends. The CDR3 spans 16 residues. Germline CDR1 and CDR2: MDHEN and SYDVKM.

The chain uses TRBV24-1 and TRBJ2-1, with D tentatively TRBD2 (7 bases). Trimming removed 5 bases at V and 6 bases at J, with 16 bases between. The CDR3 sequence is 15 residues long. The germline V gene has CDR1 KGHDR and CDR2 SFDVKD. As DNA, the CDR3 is TGTGCCACCAGTGGGGGGGGACACGGCCTCAATGAGCAGTTCTTC. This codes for CATSGGGHGLNEQFF.

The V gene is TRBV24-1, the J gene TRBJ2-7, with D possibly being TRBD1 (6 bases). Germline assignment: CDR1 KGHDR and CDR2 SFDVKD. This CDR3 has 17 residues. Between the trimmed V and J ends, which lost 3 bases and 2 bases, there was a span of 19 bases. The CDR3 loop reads CATSDPKRGFLTYEQYF. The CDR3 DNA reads TGTGCCACCAGTGATCCCAAGAGGGGGTTCTTAACCTACGAGCAGTACTTC.

CDR3 region: CASSVGAGEGNTEAFF. In DNA form, the CDR3 reads TGTGCCAGCAGCGTAGGGGCAGGGGAGGGAAACACTGAAGCTTTCTTT. The rearrangement uses TRBV9 and TRBJ1-1; TRBD1 is a possible D gene (6 bases). V lost 0 bases to trimming and J lost 2 bases, with 14 bases between them. The CDR3 contains 16 residues. The germline CDR1 and CDR2 sequences are SGDLS and YYNGEE.

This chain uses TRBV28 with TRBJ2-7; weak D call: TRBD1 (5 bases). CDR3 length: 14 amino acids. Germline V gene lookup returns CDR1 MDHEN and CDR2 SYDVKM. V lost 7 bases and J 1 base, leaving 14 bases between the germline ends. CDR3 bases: TGTGCCAGCACCGTAGACAGAGAGTCCTACGAGCAGTACTTC. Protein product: CASTVDRESYEQYF.

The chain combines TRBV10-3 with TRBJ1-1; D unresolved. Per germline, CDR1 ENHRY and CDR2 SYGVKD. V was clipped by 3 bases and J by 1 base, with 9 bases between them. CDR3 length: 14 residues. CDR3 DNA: TGTGCCATCAGTGACCCTAACGGGAACACTGAAGCTTTCTTT. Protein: CAISDPNGNTEAFF.

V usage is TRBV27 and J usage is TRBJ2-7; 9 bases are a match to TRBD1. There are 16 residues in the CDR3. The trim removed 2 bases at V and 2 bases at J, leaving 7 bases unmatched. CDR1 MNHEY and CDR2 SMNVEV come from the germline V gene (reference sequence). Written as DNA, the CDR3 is TGTGCCAGCAGTTTAGTTGGACAGGGGACCGCCTACGAGCAGTACTTC. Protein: CASSLVGQGTAYEQYF.

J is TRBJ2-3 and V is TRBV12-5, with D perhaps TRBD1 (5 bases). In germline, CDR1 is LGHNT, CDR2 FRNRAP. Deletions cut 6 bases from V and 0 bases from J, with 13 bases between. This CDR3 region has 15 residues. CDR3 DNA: TGTGCTAGTGGAACCCGACAGACTAGCACAGATACGCAGTATTTT. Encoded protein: CASGTRQTSTDTQYF.

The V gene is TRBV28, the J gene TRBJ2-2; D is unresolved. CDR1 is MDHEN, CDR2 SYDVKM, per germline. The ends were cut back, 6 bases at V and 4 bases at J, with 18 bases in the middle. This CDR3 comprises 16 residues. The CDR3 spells CASRDQWARATGELFF. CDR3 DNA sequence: TGTGCCAGCAGGGATCAGTGGGCGCGCGCCACCGGGGAGCTGTTTTTT.

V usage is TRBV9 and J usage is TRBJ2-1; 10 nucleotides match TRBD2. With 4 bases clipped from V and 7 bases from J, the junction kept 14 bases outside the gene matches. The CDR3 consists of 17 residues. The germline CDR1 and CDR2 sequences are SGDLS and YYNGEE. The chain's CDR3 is CASSIKALAGVGNEQFF. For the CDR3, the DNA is TGTGCCAGCAGCATAAAGGCCCTAGCGGGAGTAGGGAATGAGCAGTTCTTC.

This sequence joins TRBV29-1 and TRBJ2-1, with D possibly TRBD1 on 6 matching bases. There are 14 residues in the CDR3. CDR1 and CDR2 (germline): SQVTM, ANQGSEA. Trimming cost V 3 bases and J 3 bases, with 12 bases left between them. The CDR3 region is CSVDEGVFYNEQFF. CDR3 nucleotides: TGCAGCGTTGACGAGGGGGTCTTCTACAATGAGCAGTTCTTC.

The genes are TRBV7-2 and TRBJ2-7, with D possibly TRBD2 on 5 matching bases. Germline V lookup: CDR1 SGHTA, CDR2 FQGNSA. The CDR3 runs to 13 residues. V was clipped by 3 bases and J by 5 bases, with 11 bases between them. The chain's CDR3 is CASSLRTVDEQYF. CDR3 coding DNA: TGTGCCAGCAGCTTGCGGACTGTTGACGAGCAGTACTTC.

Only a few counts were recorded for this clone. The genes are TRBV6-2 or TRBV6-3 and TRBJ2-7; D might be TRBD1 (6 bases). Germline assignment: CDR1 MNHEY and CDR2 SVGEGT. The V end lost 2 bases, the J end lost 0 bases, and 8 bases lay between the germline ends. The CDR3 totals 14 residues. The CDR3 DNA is TGTGCCAGCAGTTACGGACAGAGCTCCTACGAGCAGTACTTC. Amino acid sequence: CASSYGQSSYEQYF.

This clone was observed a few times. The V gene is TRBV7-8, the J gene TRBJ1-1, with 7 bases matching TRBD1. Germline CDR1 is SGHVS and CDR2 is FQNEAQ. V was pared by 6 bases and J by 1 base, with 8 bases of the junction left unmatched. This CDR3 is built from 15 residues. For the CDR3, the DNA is TGTGCCAGCAGTTTCGGACAGGTGGAGAACACTGAAGCTTTCTTT. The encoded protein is CASSFGQVENTEAFF.

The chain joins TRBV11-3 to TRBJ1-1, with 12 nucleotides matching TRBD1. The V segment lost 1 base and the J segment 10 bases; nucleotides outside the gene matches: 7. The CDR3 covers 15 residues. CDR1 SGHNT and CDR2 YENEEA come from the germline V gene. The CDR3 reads CASSLAGQGALRAFF. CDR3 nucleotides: TGTGCCAGCAGCTTAGCGGGACAGGGGGCCTTACGAGCTTTCTTT. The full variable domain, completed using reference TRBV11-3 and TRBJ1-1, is EAGVVQSPRYKIIEKKQPVAFWCNPISGHNTLYWYLQNLGQGPELLIRYENEEAVDDSQLPKDRFSAERLKGVDSTLKIQPAELGDSAVYLCASSLAGQGALRAFFGQGTRLTVV.

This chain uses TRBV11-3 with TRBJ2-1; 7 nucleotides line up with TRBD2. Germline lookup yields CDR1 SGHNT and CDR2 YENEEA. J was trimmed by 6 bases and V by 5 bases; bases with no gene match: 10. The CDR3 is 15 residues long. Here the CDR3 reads CASSPAGRGSNEQFF. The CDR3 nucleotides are TGTGCCAGCAGCCCGGCGGGGCGGGGGAGCAATGAGCAGTTCTTC.

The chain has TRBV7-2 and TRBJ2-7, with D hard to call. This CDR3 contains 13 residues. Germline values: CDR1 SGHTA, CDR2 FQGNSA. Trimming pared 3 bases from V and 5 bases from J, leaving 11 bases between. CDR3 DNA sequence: TGTGCCAGCAGCTTGTCGCTAGGTAACGAGCAGTACTTC. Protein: CASSLSLGNEQYF.

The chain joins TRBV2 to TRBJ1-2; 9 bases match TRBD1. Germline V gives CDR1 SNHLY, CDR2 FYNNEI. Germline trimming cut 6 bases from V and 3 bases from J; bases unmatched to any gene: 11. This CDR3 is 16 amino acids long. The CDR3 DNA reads TGTGCCAGCAGCAGAGAGGGGACAGGGATACACTATGGCTACACCTTC. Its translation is CASSREGTGIHYGYTF.

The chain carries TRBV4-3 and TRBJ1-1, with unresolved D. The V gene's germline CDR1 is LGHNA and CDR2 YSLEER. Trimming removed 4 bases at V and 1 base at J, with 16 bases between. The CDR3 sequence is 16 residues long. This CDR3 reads CASSPTLRKSNTEAFF. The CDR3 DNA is TGCGCCAGCAGCCCTACCCTCCGTAAGTCGAACACTGAAGCTTTCTTT.

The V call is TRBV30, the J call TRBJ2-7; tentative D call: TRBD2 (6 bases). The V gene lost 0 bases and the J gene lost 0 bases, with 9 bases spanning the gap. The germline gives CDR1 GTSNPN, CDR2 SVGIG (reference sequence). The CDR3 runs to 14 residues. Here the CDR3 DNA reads TGTGCCTGGAGTGTTGGGGGGAGCTCCTACGAGCAGTACTTC. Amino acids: CAWSVGGSSYEQYF.